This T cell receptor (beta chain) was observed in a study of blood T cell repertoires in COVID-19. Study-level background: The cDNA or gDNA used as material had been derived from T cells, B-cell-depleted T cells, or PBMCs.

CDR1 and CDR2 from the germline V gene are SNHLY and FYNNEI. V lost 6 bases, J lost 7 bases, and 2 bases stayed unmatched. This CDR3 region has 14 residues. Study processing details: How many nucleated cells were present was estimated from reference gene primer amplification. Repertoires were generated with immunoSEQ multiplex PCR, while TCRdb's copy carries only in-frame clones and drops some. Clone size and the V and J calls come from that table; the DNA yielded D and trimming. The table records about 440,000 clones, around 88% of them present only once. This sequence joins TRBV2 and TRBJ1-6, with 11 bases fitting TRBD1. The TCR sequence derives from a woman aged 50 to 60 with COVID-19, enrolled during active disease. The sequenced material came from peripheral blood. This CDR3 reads CASSGDRGNSPLHF. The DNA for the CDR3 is TGTGCCAGCAGCGGGGACAGGGGGAATTCACCCCTCCACTTT. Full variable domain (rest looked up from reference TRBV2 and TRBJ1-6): EPEVTQTPSHQVTQMGQEVILRCVPISNHLYFYWYRQILGQKVEFLVSFYNNEISEKSEIFDDQFSVERPDGSNFTLKIRSTKLEDSAMYFCASSGDRGNSPLHFGNGTRLTVT.